The 20 T cell receptor beta chains below come from one sample, sequenced in a study of T cell responses to AZD1222 COVID-19 vaccine (dated by TCRdb to about 2021). The sample's time point label, in plain terms: about 28 days (+/-7) after the second vaccine dose. Interpreted using the paper, the treatment or condition label stands for: meningococcal conjugate vaccine given as trial control. The library was produced with the immunoSEQ multiplex PCR assay. TCRdb took over this immuneACCESS table, retaining in-frame rearrangements with V and J assigned. Such tables are incomplete; in checked studies, under half of the missing clones stem from an unresolved V gene, and the remainder is unexplained. The table for this sample lists approximately 70,000 clones; more than 75% of them were counted only once. About 5% of the sample comes from the top ten. The sequencing used peripheral blood, collected 28 days after the second dose of the MenACWY control vaccine. The receptors originated from an adult who received the MenACWY meningococcal vaccine as a control.

V usage is TRBV19 and J usage is TRBJ2-1, with 13 bases that match TRBD2. CDR3 length: 16 amino acids. With V trimmed by 1 base and J by 6 bases, 3 bases remained unmatched. Per germline, CDR1 LNHDA and CDR2 SQIVND (reference sequence). DNA of the CDR3: TGTGCCAGTAGTATAGGAGGGACTAGCGGGGTCAATGAGCAGTTCTTC. Protein sequence: CASSIGGTSGVNEQFF.

The gene calls are TRBV7-2 and TRBJ2-7; TRBD1 aligns across 7 bases. Looked up from germline, CDR1 is SGHTA and CDR2 is FQGNSA. The CDR3 has 15 amino acids. V lost 4 bases, J lost 7 bases, and 13 bases stayed unmatched. CDR3 nucleotides: TGTGCCAGCAGCTCGATCACAGGGGAAGGGATTGAGCAGTACTTC. Its translation is CASSSITGEGIEQYF. The full variable domain, in which reference TRBV7-2 and TRBJ2-7 provide the parts outside the CDR3, is GAGVSQSPSNKVTEKGKDVELRCDPISGHTALYWYRQSLGQGLEFLIYFQGNSAPDKSGLPSDRFSAERTGGSVSTLTIQRTQQEDSAVYLCASSSITGEGIEQYFGPGTRLTVT.

J is TRBJ2-3 and V is TRBV3-1 (or the pseudogene TRBV3-2); weak D call: TRBD1 (6 bases). The CDR3 has 14 amino acids. The germline CDR1 and CDR2 sequences are LGHDT and YNNKEL (reference sequence). The V gene lost 8 bases and the J gene lost 2 bases, with 14 bases spanning the gap. The CDR3 protein is CASSWTAFTDTQYF. In DNA form, the CDR3 reads TGTGCCAGCTCCTGGACAGCCTTCACAGATACGCAGTATTTT.

The gene calls are TRBV9 and TRBJ1-1; a weak D match, TRBD1 (5 bases). Germline V gives CDR1 SGDLS, CDR2 YYNGEE. CDR3 length: 15 residues. Trimming cost V 1 base and J 1 base, with 11 bases left between them. CDR3 region: CASSVFGRGNTEAFF. The CDR3 nucleotides are TGTGCCAGCAGCGTATTTGGGAGGGGGAACACTGAAGCTTTCTTT.

The V call is TRBV4-1, the J call TRBJ1-5; D gene unclear. This CDR3 is built from 15 residues. V shed 4 bases and J shed 0 bases, with 10 bases lying between them. Germline V gene sequence: CDR1 MGHRA, CDR2 YSYEKL. In nucleotides, the CDR3 is TGCGCCAGCAGCCGAGCGGGTTATAGCAATCAGCCCCAGCATTTT. This gives the protein CASSRAGYSNQPQHF.

The rearrangement uses TRBV7-6 and TRBJ1-5, with D tentatively TRBD1 (5 bases). Germline CDR1 reads SGHVS; CDR2 reads FNYEAQ. Trimming cost V 5 bases and J 6 bases, with 17 bases left between them. The CDR3 is 15 amino acids. Here the CDR3 reads CASSPGPYGTQPQHF. In nucleotides, the CDR3 is TGTGCCAGCAGCCCAGGGCCCTATGGGACTCAGCCCCAGCATTTT.

The V gene is TRBV29-1, the J gene TRBJ1-2, with D possibly being TRBD1 (5 bases). Germline CDR1 SQVTM, CDR2 ANQGSEA. V was shortened by 4 bases and J by 1 base, with 10 bases between the two germline ends. CDR3 length: 13 amino acids. The CDR3: CSVASGSNYGYTF. In DNA form, the CDR3 reads TGCAGCGTTGCTTCAGGGAGTAACTATGGCTACACCTTC.

This chain links TRBV6-1 with TRBJ1-6, with no clear D. CDR1 and CDR2 (germline): MNHNS, SASEGT. CDR3 length equals 13 residues. V was shortened by 2 bases and J by 10 bases, with 9 bases between the two germline ends. The CDR3 nucleotides are TGTGCCAGCAGTGAAAGGGTCGACTCACCCCTCCACTTT. Amino acid sequence: CASSERVDSPLHF.

This clone was detected only once. The chain employs TRBV18 and TRBJ1-1; 10 bases are a match to TRBD1. V dropped 8 bases and J dropped 5; count of bases not matched to a gene: 5. This CDR3 region has 13 residues. The V gene's germline CDR1 is KGHSH and CDR2 LQKENI. CDR3 nucleotides: TGTGCCAGCACGGGACAGGGGAGTACTGAAGCTTTCTTT. Amino acid sequence: CASTGQGSTEAFF. Complete variable domain (other parts from reference TRBV18 and TRBJ1-1): NAGVMQNPRHLVRRRGQEARLRCSPMKGHSHVYWYRQLPEEGLKFMVYLQKENIIDESGMPKERFSAEFPKEGPSILRIQQVVRGDSAAYFCASTGQGSTEAFFGQGTRLTVV.

The chain employs TRBV30 and TRBJ1-1, with D possibly TRBD1 on 5 matching bases. The CDR3 runs 15 residues. The V end was cut by 0 bases, the J end by 1 base, with 12 bases between. Germline values: CDR1 GTSNPN, CDR2 SVGIG (reference sequence). The CDR3 DNA reads as TGTGCCTGGAGTGTGGCGGGGGGTCCGAACACTGAAGCTTTCTTT. Its protein product is CAWSVAGGPNTEAFF.

This clone was observed a handful of times. The rearrangement joins TRBV19 to TRBJ2-2; 8 nucleotides align to TRBD2. Per germline, CDR1 LNHDA and CDR2 SQIVND (reference sequence). The CDR3 sequence is 17 residues long. The ends lost 7 bases at V and 5 bases at J; junction bases unmatched: 15. The chain's CDR3 is CASTLAPGGYSTGELFF. CDR3 in DNA: TGTGCCAGTACCCTTGCTCCGGGGGGGTATTCGACCGGGGAGCTGTTTTTT.

V is TRBV4-3 and J is TRBJ2-2; maybe TRBD1 (6 bases). With 0 bases removed from V and 2 bases from J, the gap between germline ends came to 16 bases. This CDR3 region has 18 residues. Germline CDR1 reads LGHNA; CDR2 reads YSLEER. The chain's CDR3 is CASSQEASRTDNTGELFF. CDR3 DNA sequence: TGCGCCAGCAGCCAAGAAGCTAGTCGGACAGATAACACCGGGGAGCTGTTTTTT.

The V gene is TRBV6-2 or TRBV6-3, the J gene TRBJ2-1; no reliable D call. This CDR3 spans 12 amino acids. The V end lost 6 bases, the J end lost 9 bases, and 12 bases lay between the germline ends. Germline loops: CDR1 MNHEY, CDR2 SVGEGT. Here the CDR3 DNA reads TGTGCCAGCAGCACAAGACGGATTGAGCAGTTCTTC. Translated: CASSTRRIEQFF.

CDR3 bases: TGTGCCAGCAGTTTAATCAGGATAGCAAGCCTGGGGAGCAATCAGCCCCAGCATTTT. Its protein product is CASSLIRIASLGSNQPQHF. This chain links TRBV28 with TRBJ1-5; D is ambiguous. Germline CDR1 is MDHEN and CDR2 is SYDVKM. This CDR3 is built from 19 residues. V lost 2 bases and J lost 1, with 21 bases in between.

This sequence joins TRBV18 and TRBJ2-5; the match to TRBD2 covers 11 bases. The CDR3 contains 17 residues. Germline CDR1 is KGHSH and CDR2 is LQKENI. V lost 6 bases and J lost 4; bases outside the gene matches: 13. CDR3 amino acids: CASSLTSGGAIGETQYF. The CDR3 DNA reads as TGTGCCAGCTCCCTCACTAGCGGGGGAGCGATAGGAGAGACCCAGTACTTC.

The genes are TRBV4-1 and TRBJ1-3, with 8 bases that match TRBD1. CDR1 is MGHRA and CDR2 is YSYEKL in the germline V gene. The CDR3 has 16 amino acids. V lost 5 bases, J lost 4 bases, and 10 bases stayed unmatched. The CDR3 DNA sequence: TGCGCCAGCAGCTCCCCTGGACAGGGCACCGGAAACACCATATATTTT. Translated: CASSSPGQGTGNTIYF.

The CDR3 region has the DNA TGTGCCAGCTCACCACCGGACGCCGGGGAGCTGTTTTTT. This sequence encodes CASSPPDAGELFF. J is TRBJ2-2 and V is TRBV18; D gene uncertain. V dropped 0 bases and J dropped 6 bases, with 5 bases sitting between them. The CDR3 length is 13 residues. CDR1 and CDR2 from the germline V gene are KGHSH and LQKENI. Variable domain in full (rest from reference TRBV18 and TRBJ2-2): NAGVMQNPRHLVRRRGQEARLRCSPMKGHSHVYWYRQLPEEGLKFMVYLQKENIIDESGMPKERFSAEFPKEGPSILRIQQVVRGDSAAYFCASSPPDAGELFFGEGSRLTVL.

V and J are TRBV28 and TRBJ2-3; D not certain. Germline V gene lookup returns CDR1 MDHEN and CDR2 SYDVKM. The ends were cut back, 11 bases at V and 4 bases at J, with 13 bases in the middle. The CDR3 loop spans 12 amino acids. CDR3 sequence reads: CAYKGRSDTQYF. CDR3 nucleotide sequence: TGTGCCTATAAGGGCCGATCAGATACGCAGTATTTT. Full variable domain (outside the CDR3, taken from reference TRBV28 and TRBJ2-3): DVKVTQSSRYLVKRTGEKVFLECVQDMDHENMFWYRQDPGLGLRLIYFSYDVKMKEKGDIPEGYSVSREKKERFSLILESASTNQTSMYLCAYKGRSDTQYFGPGTRLTVL.

V usage is TRBV7-9 and J usage is TRBJ1-2; 9 bases are shared with TRBD1. The germline gives CDR1 SEHNR, CDR2 FQNEAQ (reference sequence). Trimming removed 5 bases from V and 4 bases from J; junction bases left unmatched: 11. The CDR3 extends over 16 amino acids. CDR3 in DNA: TGTGCCAGCAGCAAACCGGGGGGACAGGGAATCTATGGCTACACCTTC. Its translation: CASSKPGGQGIYGYTF. Complete variable domain (other parts from reference TRBV7-9 and TRBJ1-2): DTGVSQNPRHKITKRGQNVTFRCDPISEHNRLYWYRQTLGQGPEFLTYFQNEAQLEKSRLLSDRFSAERPKGSFSTLEIQRTEQGDSAMYLCASSKPGGQGIYGYTFGSGTRLTVV.

V gene TRBV28 combines with J gene TRBJ2-4; TRBD2 matches at 10 bases. V lost 5 bases to trimming and J lost 8 bases; unmatched junction nucleotides: 9. The CDR3 spans 15 residues. Per germline, CDR1 MDHEN and CDR2 SYDVKM. CDR3 DNA sequence: TGTGCCAGCAGTGAAGCGGGAGGGCCTGAGGACATTCAGTACTTC. It is translated as CASSEAGGPEDIQYF.